The 18 T cell receptor beta chains below were found in one sample sequenced in a study of T cells in Graves' hyperthyroidism and ophthalmopathy. Amplification of TCR beta CDR3 regions was performed using RNA transcripts as template. TCR CDR3 underwent first-round RT-PCR with the HTBI primer set. TCRdb ran MiXCR on the multiplex PCR reads and lists one entry per CDR3 protein. The table includes 300,000 to 450,000 distinct CDR3 sequences, 18% detected once. The sequenced sample was blood. The receptors come from a man between 18 and 35 years old with Graves' ophthalmopathy.

This sequence joins TRBV10-2 and TRBJ1-4, with D tentatively TRBD1 (5 bases). Germline lookup yields CDR1 WSHSY and CDR2 SAAADI. V gave up 8 bases and J gave up 4 bases, with 11 bases separating them. The CDR3 is 13 amino acids. CDR3 residues: CASGKTVNEKLFF. CDR3 nucleotides: TGCGCCAGCGGAAAGACAGTTAATGAAAAACTGTTTTTT.

CDR3 sequence reads: CASSLGQGGLGEQYF. DNA of the CDR3: TGTGCCAGCAGTTTAGGACAGGGGGGTTTAGGCGAGCAGTACTTC. The V and J genes are TRBV12-3 or TRBV12-4 and TRBJ2-7; 9 nucleotides match TRBD1. V lost 1 base and J lost 6; bases outside the gene matches: 7. The CDR3 is made up of 15 amino acids.

This clonotype was observed once. Being one base from a much bigger clone, this may be a read error. V usage is TRBV6-1 and J usage is TRBJ2-7, with 8 bases that match TRBD1. The germline V gene has CDR1 MNHNS and CDR2 SASEGT. This CDR3 region has 15 residues. The CDR3 nucleotides read TGTACCAGCAGTGAAGCCGAGGGACAGGACTACGAGCAGTACTTC. Protein: CTSSEAEGQDYEQYF.

This clonotype came up many times. The gene calls are TRBV13 and TRBJ1-2, with no clear D. Deletions cut 5 bases from V and 2 bases from J, with 6 bases between. CDR3 length: 12 amino acids. Germline V gene data show CDR1 as PRHDT and CDR2 as FYEKMQ (reference sequence). The CDR3 coding sequence is TGTGCCAGCAGCCAGCAAAACTATGGCTACACCTTC. This sequence encodes CASSQQNYGYTF.

At least ten counts were recorded for this clonotype. The chain carries TRBV18 and TRBJ2-1; D possibly corresponds to TRBD1 (5 bases). Germline CDR1 reads KGHSH; CDR2 reads LQKENI. This CDR3 has 13 amino acids. The V end lost 9 bases, the J end lost 8 bases, and 17 bases lay between the germline ends. CDR3 protein: CASTRVARDEQFF. DNA of the CDR3: TGTGCCAGTACCAGGGTTGCAAGGGATGAGCAGTTCTTC.

This clonotype has a handful of counts. V and J are TRBV6-1 and TRBJ1-5; D ambiguous. Per the germline V gene, CDR1 is MNHNS and CDR2 is SASEGT. The CDR3 length is 13 residues. Deletions cut 7 bases from V and 5 bases from J, with 12 bases between. The CDR3 here is CASNRGDDQPQHF. In DNA form, the CDR3 reads TGTGCCAGCAATCGAGGAGACGATCAGCCCCAGCATTTT.

Worth noting for this clonotype: This may arise from a read error, as a much more abundant clone is one base away. This rearrangement joins TRBV13 to TRBJ1-1; D is uncertain. The CDR3 runs to 14 residues. Germline V gene data show CDR1 as PRHDT and CDR2 as FYEKMQ (reference sequence). CDR3 sequence (DNA): TGTGCCGGCAGCCCCCGCCCGGGGAACACTGAAGCTTTCTTT. Encoded protein: CAGSPRPGNTEAFF. The full variable domain, rest sourced from reference TRBV13 and TRBJ1-1, is AAGVIQSPRHLIKEKRETATLKCYPIPRHDTVYWYQQGPGQDPQFLISFYEKMQSDKGSIPDRFSAQQFSDYHSELNMSSLELGDSALYFCAGSPRPGNTEAFFGQGTRLTVV.

This clonotype was recorded a few times. This rearrangement joins TRBV19 to TRBJ1-1; no reliable D call. CDR3 length: 10 amino acids. Germline values: CDR1 LNHDA, CDR2 SQIVND (reference sequence). V was pared by 7 bases and J by 9 bases, with 9 bases between. The CDR3 region is CASTGVKAFF. The CDR3, as DNA: TGTGCCAGTACCGGGGTGAAAGCTTTCTTT.

In this sample, this clonotype turned up a few times. The chain is built from TRBV13 and TRBJ2-7; 9 nucleotides align to TRBD1. V shed 3 bases, J shed 2 bases, and the junction held 5 bases outside the gene matches. The CDR3 runs 15 residues. The germline V gene has CDR1 PRHDT and CDR2 FYEKMQ (reference sequence). This CDR3 is CASSFTGTGTYEQYF. CDR3 nucleotides: TGTGCCAGCAGCTTTACCGGGACAGGGACCTACGAGCAGTACTTC.

This clonotype has more than one count but fewer than ten. The chain carries TRBV11-2 and TRBJ2-5; weak D call: TRBD2 (5 bases). Trimming pared 5 bases from V and 5 bases from J, leaving 15 bases between. The germline V gene has CDR1 SGHAT and CDR2 FQNNGV. This CDR3 has 14 residues. CDR3 protein: CASSPLREGETQYF. Here the CDR3 DNA reads TGTGCCAGCAGCCCTTTGAGGGAAGGGGAGACCCAGTACTTC.

This clonotype was seen at least ten times. V is TRBV20-1 and J is TRBJ1-2, with D hard to call. The CDR3 is 13 amino acids. Germline loops: CDR1 DFQATT, CDR2 SNEGSKA (reference sequence). Trimming shortened V by 7 bases and J by 4 bases, and 16 bases separated the two germline ends. The DNA of the CDR3 is TGCAGTGGGGCCGGCGGACGGCCCTATGGCTACACCTTC. It is translated as CSGAGGRPYGYTF.

This clonotype was observed many times. The chain recombines TRBV11-3 with TRBJ2-5, with 9 positions matching TRBD1. J lost 4 bases, V lost 3 bases, and 6 bases had no gene match. The CDR3 extends over 15 amino acids. Germline CDR1 is SGHNT and CDR2 is YENEEA. CDR3 protein: CASSLGQGSAETQYF. CDR3 DNA: TGTGCCAGCAGCTTGGGACAGGGATCTGCAGAGACCCAGTACTTC. The full variable domain, in which reference TRBV11-3 and TRBJ2-5 provide the parts outside the CDR3, is EAGVVQSPRYKIIEKKQPVAFWCNPISGHNTLYWYLQNLGQGPELLIRYENEEAVDDSQLPKDRFSAERLKGVDSTLKIQPAELGDSAVYLCASSLGQGSAETQYFGPGTRLLVL.

This clonotype showed up many times. The chain uses TRBV5-1 and TRBJ1-1, with 8 positions matching TRBD1. V shed 3 bases, J shed 5 bases, and the junction held 15 bases outside the gene matches. Germline CDR1 reads SGHRS; CDR2 reads YFSETQ. The CDR3 extends over 17 amino acids. The CDR3 DNA reads as TGCGCCAGCAGCTCTAGACAGGGGCCGGGGGGAGGGACTGAAGCTTTCTTT. It is translated as CASSSRQGPGGGTEAFF.

There are many counts of this clonotype. The chain combines TRBV11-2 with TRBJ2-1; 15 bases match TRBD2. Germline V gene lookup returns CDR1 SGHAT and CDR2 FQNNGV. V lost 1 base to trimming and J lost 7 bases; unmatched junction nucleotides: 8. The CDR3 extends over 18 amino acids. The CDR3 here is CASSLVGSGLAGGNEQFF. CDR3 nucleotides: TGTGCCAGCAGCTTAGTCGGTTCAGGACTAGCGGGGGGGAATGAGCAGTTCTTC.

V gene TRBV28 combines with J gene TRBJ1-1; 8 nucleotides line up with TRBD1. The CDR3 contains 17 residues. Unmatched junction bases numbered 11, after V lost 5 bases and J lost 0 bases. Germline lookup yields CDR1 MDHEN and CDR2 SYDVKM. This CDR3 reads CASSRPGTGAMNTEAFF. The CDR3 region has the DNA TGTGCCAGCAGTCGCCCCGGGACAGGTGCCATGAACACTGAAGCTTTCTTT. The whole variable domain, remainder taken from reference TRBV28 and TRBJ1-1, is DVKVTQSSRYLVKRTGEKVFLECVQDMDHENMFWYRQDPGLGLRLIYFSYDVKMKEKGDIPEGYSVSREKKERFSLILESASTNQTSMYLCASSRPGTGAMNTEAFFGQGTRLTVV.

This clonotype was detected many times. The chain recombines TRBV9 with TRBJ2-2; tentative D call: TRBD2 (6 bases). Trimming removed 1 base from V and 2 bases from J, with 9 bases in between. CDR1 is SGDLS and CDR2 is YYNGEE in the germline V gene. The CDR3 covers 15 residues. In DNA, the CDR3 is TGTGCCAGCAGCGTAATCGGGGGTAACACCGGGGAGCTGTTTTTT. This encodes CASSVIGGNTGELFF.

This clonotype was found a few times. The chain links TRBV12-5 to TRBJ2-5; perhaps TRBD2 as D (5 bases). Per the germline V gene, CDR1 is LGHNT and CDR2 is FRNRAP. CDR3 length equals 16 residues. The V end was cut by 0 bases, the J end by 1 base, with 12 bases between. The CDR3 region has the DNA TGTGCTAGTGGTTTGGTACGAGGGCCACTCCAAGAGACCCAGTACTTC. Translation: CASGLVRGPLQETQYF.

V usage is TRBV18 and J usage is TRBJ1-4; 11 bases fit TRBD1. Germline V gene data show CDR1 as KGHSH and CDR2 as LQKENI. The CDR3 is 13 amino acids. V was pared by 5 bases and J by 10 bases, with 3 bases of the junction left unmatched. In nucleotides, the CDR3 is TGTGCCAGCTCATCTGGACAGGGGGCAAAACTGTTTTTT. It yields the protein CASSSGQGAKLFF.